The present T cell receptor beta chain was sequenced within a study of cytomegalovirus exposure and HLA in healthy donors (dated by TCRdb to about 2017). For the wider study: According to a later analysis, one platform produced both the 110 or so validation repertoires and the 550 to 800 repertoires of the first cohort. Besides the first cohort of under 700 subjects, a separate validation cohort made up of 120 different subjects was used. To predict cytomegalovirus infection status, the study brought together high-throughput TCR immunosequencing, statistical association of individual TCRs with disease status, and machine learning. The study aimed to test whether signatures of past pathogen exposure could be identified by cataloging public T cell receptors.

As regards this clone: Its antigen is unknown. Per-nucleotide qualities are absent, and no much larger clonotype sits a single base away.

Results and caveats for the whole study, not just this receptor: In the study, around 150 TCR beta chains were listed as associated with cytomegalovirus. The validation cohort had no HLA typing available for a later analysis, so co-occurrence within that cohort was assessed over all 120 repertoires. The authors suggested that the approach could potentially be extended to other disease states and immunological phenotypes. The classifier was reported to diagnose cytomegalovirus status with high specificity and sensitivity in both the original and validation cohorts. Most TCR sequences were observed very rarely across donors, whereas some public TCRs were present in many individuals. In vitro tests confirmed that a few of the cytomegalovirus-associated TCR beta chains recognize cytomegalovirus antigens. Of the cluster scores, roughly 95% were above 0 in a later analysis, which found that TCRs clustered in the first cohort also tended to co-occur in the 130 or so validation repertoires.

Libraries were built with the immunoSEQ multiplex PCR assay. The paper's data handling went like this. To diagnose cytomegalovirus status from the catalog of TCR beta chain sequences, a statistical classification framework was built. Drawn from immuneACCESS, this table holds only the in-frame rearrangements with V and J called that TCRdb kept. Clones are partly lost; checked studies trace under half to an unresolved V gene and leave the rest unexplained. Clone size and the V and J calls come from that table; the DNA yielded D and trimming. Within this sample are 97,000 or so clones, with approximately 94% of them counted one time only. The top ten constitute approximately 1% of the sample. Donors formed part of the validation cohort, which comprised over a hundred subjects and was distinct from the first cohort of 666 subjects. Sequencing was performed on PBMCs. This clonotype was obtained from a woman aged 18-30 years in good health and CMV-seronegative.

The DNA reads as follows: TGTGCCAGTAGTATATTCACTAGCGGGGTTTACAATGAGCAGTTCTTC. This codes for CASSIFTSGVYNEQFF. The chain couples TRBV19 to TRBJ2-1; 10 middle bases align to TRBD2. The CDR3 contains 16 residues, cysteine and phenylalanine counted. Here the CDR3 DNA is all that survives: 48 bases in frame from base 1. CDR1 and CDR2, per the germline V gene (reference sequence), are LNHDA and SQIVND. V ends up 2 bases short and J 4 bases short, with an unmatched junction base count of 5.